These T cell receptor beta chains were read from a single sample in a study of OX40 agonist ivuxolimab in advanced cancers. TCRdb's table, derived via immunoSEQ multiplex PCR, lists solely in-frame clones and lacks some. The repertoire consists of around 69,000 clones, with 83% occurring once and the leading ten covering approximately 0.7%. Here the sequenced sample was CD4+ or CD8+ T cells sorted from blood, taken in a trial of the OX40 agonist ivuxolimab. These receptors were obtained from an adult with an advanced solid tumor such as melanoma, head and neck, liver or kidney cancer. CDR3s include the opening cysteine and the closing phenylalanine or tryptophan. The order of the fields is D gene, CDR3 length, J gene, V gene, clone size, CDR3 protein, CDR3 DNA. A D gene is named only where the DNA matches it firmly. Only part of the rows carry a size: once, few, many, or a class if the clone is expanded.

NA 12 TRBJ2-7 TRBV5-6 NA CASNRGGESLYF TGTGCCAGCAACCGGGGCGGAGAGTCCCTCTACTTC
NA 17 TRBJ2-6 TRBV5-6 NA CASSLVGGASGANVLTF TGTGCCAGCAGCTTGGTGGGGGGCGCGTCAGGGGCCAACGTCCTGACTTTC
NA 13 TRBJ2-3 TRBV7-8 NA CASSFSRLDTQYF TGTGCCAGCAGCTTTTCAAGGCTAGATACGCAGTATTTT
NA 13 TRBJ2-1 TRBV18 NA CASSPPSYNEQFF TGTGCCAGCTCACCGCCCTCCTACAATGAGCAGTTCTTC
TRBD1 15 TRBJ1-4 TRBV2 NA CARGGQGAANEKLFF TGTGCCAGAGGCGGGCAGGGGGCTGCTAATGAAAAACTGTTTTTT
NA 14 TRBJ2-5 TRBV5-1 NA CASSLWGTGETQYF TGCGCCAGCAGCTTGTGGGGTACGGGGGAGACCCAGTACTTC
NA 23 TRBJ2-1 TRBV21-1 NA CASSKALGRVGLAGGPVGDEQFF TGTGCCAGCAGCAAAGCGCTCGGTCGCGTAGGACTAGCGGGGGGGCCCGTGGGCGATGAGCAGTTCTTC
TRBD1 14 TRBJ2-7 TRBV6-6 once CASSTWTGGDEQYF TGTGCCAGCAGTACCTGGACAGGGGGCGACGAGCAGTACTTC
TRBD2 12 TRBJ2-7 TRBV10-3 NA CAIGTSVHEQYF TGTGCCATCGGGACTAGTGTCCACGAGCAGTACTTC
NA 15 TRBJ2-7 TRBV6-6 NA CASSYVGAGPYEQYF TGTGCCAGCAGTTACGTCGGCGCAGGCCCTTACGAGCAGTACTTC
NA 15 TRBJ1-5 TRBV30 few CAWNEGGSMNQPQHF TGTGCCTGGAATGAAGGAGGGTCAATGAATCAGCCCCAGCATTTT
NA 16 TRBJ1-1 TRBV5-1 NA CASSDPGGGPNTEAFF TGCGCCAGCAGCGATCCGGGGGGAGGTCCGAACACTGAAGCTTTCTTT
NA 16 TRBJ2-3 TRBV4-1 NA CASSQARTSGTDTQYF TGCGCCAGCAGCCAAGCGCGAACCAGCGGCACAGATACGCAGTATTTT
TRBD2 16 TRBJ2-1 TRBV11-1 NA CASSLRFGTSVDEQFF TGTGCCAGCAGCTTAAGGTTTGGGACTAGTGTGGATGAGCAGTTCTTC
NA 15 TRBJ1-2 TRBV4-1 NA CASSHLPLNSYGYTF TGCGCCAGCAGCCACCTCCCTCTCAACTCCTATGGCTACACCTTC
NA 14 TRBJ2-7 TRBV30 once CASISPGRANEQYF TGTGCCTCAATCTCACCCGGACGTGCCAACGAGCAGTACTTC
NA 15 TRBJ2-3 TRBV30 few CAWSRTGSRADTQYF TGTGCCTGGAGTCGGACGGGGTCACGAGCGGATACGCAGTATTTT
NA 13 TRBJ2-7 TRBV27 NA CASRRQEAYEQYF TGTGCCAGCAGACGACAGGAGGCCTACGAGCAGTACTTC
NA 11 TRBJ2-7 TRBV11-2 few CASSLANEQYF TGTGCCAGCAGCTTAGCTAACGAGCAGTACTTC
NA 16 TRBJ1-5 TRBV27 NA CASKERAEYSNQPQHF TGTGCCAGCAAAGAACGAGCGGAATATAGCAATCAGCCCCAGCATTTT
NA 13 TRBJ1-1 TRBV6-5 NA CATYLGGGYEAFF TGTGCCACCTACCTAGGTGGGGGTTATGAAGCTTTCTTT
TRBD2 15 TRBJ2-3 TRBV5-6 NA CASSRALAGVGTQYF TGTGCCAGCAGTCGAGCTCTAGCGGGGGTCGGTACGCAGTATTTT
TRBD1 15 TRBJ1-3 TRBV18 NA CASSLGQNSGNTIYF TGTGCCAGCTCACTGGGACAGAACTCTGGAAACACCATATATTTT
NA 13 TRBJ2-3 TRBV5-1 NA CASSLESTDTQYF TGCGCCAGCAGCTTGGAGTCCACAGATACGCAGTATTTT
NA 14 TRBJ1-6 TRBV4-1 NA CASSGALYNSPLHF TGCGCCAGCAGCGGGGCATTGTATAATTCACCCCTCCACTTT
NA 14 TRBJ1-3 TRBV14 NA CASSQVGGGNTIYF TGTGCCAGCAGCCAAGTTGGGGGCGGAAACACCATATATTTT
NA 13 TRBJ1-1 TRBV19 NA CASSMLVNTEAFF TGTGCCAGTAGTATGTTGGTGAACACTGAAGCTTTCTTT
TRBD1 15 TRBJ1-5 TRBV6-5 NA CASSYSRDSYQPQHF TGTGCCAGCAGTTACTCGAGGGACAGTTATCAGCCCCAGCATTTT
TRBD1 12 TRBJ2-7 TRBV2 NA CASSADDRGQYF TGTGCCAGCAGTGCCGATGACAGGGGACAGTACTTC
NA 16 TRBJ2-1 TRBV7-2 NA CASSPLGGSSYNEQFF TGTGCCAGCAGCCCCCTGGGTGGAAGCTCCTACAATGAGCAGTTCTTC
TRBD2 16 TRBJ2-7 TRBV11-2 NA CASSSKGALALGEQYF TGTGCCAGCAGCTCGAAGGGAGCACTAGCGCTGGGCGAGCAGTACTTC
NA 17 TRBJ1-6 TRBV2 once CASSEFGGPTYNSPLHF TGTGCCAGCAGTGAATTCGGGGGTCCGACCTATAATTCACCCCTCCACTTT
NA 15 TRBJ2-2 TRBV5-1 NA CASRPTVQGTGELFF TGCGCCAGCAGGCCGACAGTCCAAGGAACCGGGGAGCTGTTTTTT
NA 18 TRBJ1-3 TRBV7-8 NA CASSSRVPGLQKGNTIYF TGTGCCAGCAGCTCACGAGTCCCGGGCCTTCAAAAAGGAAACACCATATATTTT
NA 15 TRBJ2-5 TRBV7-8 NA CASSPQGGRVATQYF TGTGCCAGCAGCCCGCAGGGCGGGCGGGTCGCGACCCAGTACTTC
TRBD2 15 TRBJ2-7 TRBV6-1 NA CASCRPGLGPYEQYF TGTGCCAGCTGTCGTCCGGGACTAGGCCCTTACGAGCAGTACTTC
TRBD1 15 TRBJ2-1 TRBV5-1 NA CASTLTGTGNNEQFF TGCGCCAGCACCTTAACCGGGACAGGGAACAATGAGCAGTTCTTC
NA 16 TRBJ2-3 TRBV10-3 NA CAIRTVTGTHGDTQYF TGTGCCATCAGGACGGTCACCGGGACTCACGGCGATACGCAGTATTTT
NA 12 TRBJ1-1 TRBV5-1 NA CASSQGLGEAFF TGCGCCAGCTCTCAGGGTTTGGGTGAAGCTTTCTTT
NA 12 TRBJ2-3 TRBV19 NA CAQRGPGDTQYF TGTGCCCAAAGGGGTCCCGGGGATACGCAGTATTTT
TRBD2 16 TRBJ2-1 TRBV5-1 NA CASRFGTSGFYNEQFF TGCGCCAGCAGATTCGGGACTAGCGGGTTCTACAATGAGCAGTTCTTC
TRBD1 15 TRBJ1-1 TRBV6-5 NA CAISRGETGGKGAFF TGTGCCATCTCCAGAGGGGAAACAGGGGGGAAGGGAGCTTTCTTT
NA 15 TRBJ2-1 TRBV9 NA CASSPRYAGYNEQFF TGTGCCAGCAGCCCACGTTATGCGGGCTACAATGAGCAGTTCTTC
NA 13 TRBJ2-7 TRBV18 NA CASSRGTTYEQYF TGTGCCAGCTCCCGGGGGACGACCTACGAGCAGTACTTC
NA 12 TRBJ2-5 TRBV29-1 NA CSVRDGQETQYF TGCAGCGTACGGGACGGCCAAGAGACCCAGTACTTC
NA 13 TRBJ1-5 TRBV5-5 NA CASRPGPNQPQHF TGTGCCAGCAGGCCGGGACCAAATCAGCCCCAGCATTTT
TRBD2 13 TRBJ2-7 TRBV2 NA CAGGDGSSYEQYF TGTGCCGGGGGGGACGGGAGCTCCTACGAGCAGTACTTC
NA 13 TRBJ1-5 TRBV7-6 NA CASSLGTNQPQHF TGTGCCAGCAGCTTAGGAACCAATCAGCCCCAGCATTTT
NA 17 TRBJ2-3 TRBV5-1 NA CASSGSLGSGGTDTQYF TGCGCCAGCAGCGGTAGCCTTGGATCGGGGGGCACAGATACGCAGTATTTT